This T cell receptor beta chain emerged from a study of T cell repertoires in cytomegalovirus infection. Across the whole study: Public TCR beta signatures provided an indication of both CMV infection and a matching HLA type. Whole-study findings and limits: It was HLA-C-restricted CMV-specific TCR beta clonotypes that dominated the response ex vivo. Frequencies of public TCR beta families were cumulated, and this identified carriers of CMV plus the relevant HLA.

TCRdb passed the reads through MiXCR, listing each CDR3 protein once. The sample lists under 350,000 distinct CDR3 sequences, 8% to 10% occurring once. A remark on this clonotype: What it binds is not known.

The CDR3 has 15 residues. V was trimmed by 6 bases and J by 5 bases, leaving 17 bases between them. The origin of this receptor is a human donor in good health (CMV status not recorded). Some clones in this sample may be carry-over from other donors' samples. The chain couples TRBV12-3 or TRBV12-4 to TRBJ2-1; D is tentatively TRBD1 or TRBD2 (5 bases each). Sequenced material: PBMCs. For the CDR3, the DNA is TGTGCCAGCAGCCCCCGTATGGGGACCGACAATGAGCAGTTCTTC. Translating it yields CASSPRMGTDNEQFF.